These 30 T cell receptor beta chains originate from one sample sequenced in a study of PD-1 blockade in classical Hodgkin lymphoma. The assay was immunoSEQ multiplex PCR, and TCRdb's table has in-frame clones only and misses some. Among about 35,000 clones, 76% were seen once, and the ten largest hold 16%. Each patient experienced a relapse that followed autologous stem cell transplantation, and brentuximab vedotin exposure varied. The specimen was peripheral blood mononuclear cells (PBMCs), collected before the second cycle of nivolumab. The receptors derive from a human donor with classical Hodgkin lymphoma.

In DNA form, the CDR3 reads TGCGCCAGCAGCCGGGACAGGGACTACGAGCAGTACTTC. Encoded protein: CASSRDRDYEQYF. This chain connects TRBV4-1 to TRBJ2-7; 9 positions match TRBD1. The CDR3 spans 13 residues. Looked up from germline, CDR1 is MGHRA and CDR2 is YSYEKL. V was pared by 4 bases and J by 3 bases, with 1 base of the junction left unmatched.

The chain couples TRBV4-3 to TRBJ2-6, with unresolved D. V lost 0 bases and J 4 bases, leaving 10 bases between the germline ends. The CDR3 has 16 amino acids. Germline CDR1 LGHNA, CDR2 YSLEER. CDR3: CASSQELLGGANVLTF. The CDR3 DNA reads TGCGCCAGCAGCCAAGAACTCCTTGGAGGGGCCAACGTCCTGACTTTC.

The chain joins TRBV7-2 to TRBJ2-7, with 14 bases matching TRBD2. J was trimmed by 6 bases and V by 5 bases; bases with no gene match: 9. Germline V gene data show CDR1 as SGHTA and CDR2 as FQGNSA. CDR3 length: 16 residues. This CDR3 is CASSQGRTSGGLEQYF. The CDR3 nucleotides are TGTGCCAGCAGCCAGGGAAGGACTAGCGGGGGGCTCGAGCAGTACTTC.

The chain employs TRBV27 and TRBJ2-3, with D possibly called TRBD1 or TRBD2 (5 bases each). This CDR3 is 15 amino acids long. The V end lost 2 bases, the J end lost 5 bases, and 14 bases lay between the germline ends. The germline gives CDR1 MNHEY, CDR2 SMNVEV (reference sequence). In DNA form, the CDR3 reads TGTGCCAGCAGTTTAGGGGGTTTTTGGGGAGATACGCAGTATTTT. It codes for CASSLGGFWGDTQYF.

This clone appeared a few times. The genes are TRBV18 and TRBJ1-3; D uncertain. This CDR3 is built from 14 residues. Germline V CDR1 and CDR2: KGHSH, LQKENI. Between the trimmed V and J ends, which lost 4 bases and 0 bases, there was a span of 7 bases. The CDR3 DNA reads TGTGCCAGCTCACAAACGACCTCTGGAAACACCATATATTTT. It is translated as CASSQTTSGNTIYF.

The J gene is TRBJ1-2, the V gene TRBV27; TRBD1 matches at 7 bases. The ends lost 4 bases at V and 4 bases at J; junction bases unmatched: 6. Germline CDR1 MNHEY, CDR2 SMNVEV (reference sequence). The CDR3 is 14 residues long. The CDR3 loop is CASSSQGQSYGYTF. The CDR3 nucleotides are TGTGCCAGCAGTTCCCAGGGACAGAGCTATGGCTACACCTTC.

This sequence joins TRBV7-2 and TRBJ2-1; the match to TRBD1 covers 9 bases. The J segment lost 9 bases and the V segment lost 1 base, leaving 7 bases of the junction unmatched. Germline assignment: CDR1 SGHTA and CDR2 FQGNSA. The CDR3 length is 15 residues. The CDR3 reads CASSLVGQGVGEQFF. As DNA, the CDR3 is TGTGCCAGCAGCTTAGTGGGACAGGGTGTAGGTGAGCAGTTCTTC.

The chain has TRBV4-3 and TRBJ2-2; TRBD1 might be the D (6 bases). This CDR3 region has 15 residues. In germline, CDR1 is LGHNA, CDR2 YSLEER. V lost 4 bases and J 7 bases, leaving 16 bases between the germline ends. The CDR3, as DNA: TGCGCCAGCAGCCTCCTGGCAGGGGATGTCGGGGAGCTGTTTTTT. Its translation: CASSLLAGDVGELFF.

V and J are TRBV7-2 and TRBJ2-7; a possible D gene is TRBD1 (6 bases). Germline V gene data show CDR1 as SGHTA and CDR2 as FQGNSA. This CDR3 spans 13 amino acids. The V end was cut by 5 bases, the J end by 3 bases, with 11 bases between. The CDR3 here is CASSPQQGYEQYF. The CDR3 nucleotides read TGTGCCAGCAGCCCCCAACAGGGCTACGAGCAGTACTTC.

The chain links TRBV18 to TRBJ2-3; no definite D call. The ends were cut back, 2 bases at V and 3 bases at J, with 6 bases in the middle. Germline V gene sequence: CDR1 KGHSH, CDR2 LQKENI. This CDR3 region has 13 residues. The CDR3 DNA follows: TGTGCCAGCTCACCAAGTTTGACAGATACGCAGTATTTT. Translating gives CASSPSLTDTQYF.

The rearrangement joins TRBV11-3 to TRBJ2-7; D is undetermined. V dropped 3 bases and J dropped 7 bases, with 13 bases sitting between them. The CDR3 length is 13 residues. Germline V gene sequence: CDR1 SGHNT, CDR2 YENEEA. In nucleotides, the CDR3 is TGTGCCAGCAGCTTGGGTGGCTCTAAGGAGCAGTACTTC. Translation gives CASSLGGSKEQYF.

The V call is TRBV7-2, the J call TRBJ1-5; 7 nucleotides line up with TRBD1. From germline, CDR1 is SGHTA and CDR2 FQGNSA. Trimming removed 0 bases from V and 7 bases from J; junction bases left unmatched: 9. CDR3 length: 16 residues. This CDR3 is CASSLAQGGVGQPQHF. As DNA, the CDR3 is TGTGCCAGCAGCTTAGCGCAGGGGGGGGTCGGGCAGCCCCAGCATTTT. Full variable domain (outside the CDR3, taken from reference TRBV7-2 and TRBJ1-5): GAGVSQSPSNKVTEKGKDVELRCDPISGHTALYWYRQSLGQGLEFLIYFQGNSAPDKSGLPSDRFSAERTGGSVSTLTIQRTQQEDSAVYLCASSLAQGGVGQPQHFGDGTRLSIL.

By proportion, this clone is medium-sized. The chain has TRBV15 and TRBJ2-2; 10 nucleotides line up with TRBD1. V trimming: 5 bases; J trimming: 5 bases; junction bases outside the gene matches: 11. CDR3 size: 17 residues. From germline, CDR1 is LNHNV and CDR2 YYDKDF (reference sequence). The CDR3 DNA sequence: TGTGCCACCAGCGGCAGACAGGGGGCGCGAAGGACCGGGGAGCTGTTTTTT. Its protein is CATSGRQGARRTGELFF.

This clone was detected once. The V and J genes are TRBV7-9 and TRBJ2-7; D ambiguous. With 5 bases removed from V and 2 bases from J, the gap between germline ends came to 19 bases. This CDR3 is 16 amino acids long. Germline V lookup: CDR1 SEHNR, CDR2 FQNEAQ (reference sequence). DNA of the CDR3: TGTGCCAGCAGCGTATCGGTGAAACAGAGCCCCTACGAGCAGTACTTC. Its translation: CASSVSVKQSPYEQYF.

V usage is TRBV7-2 and J usage is TRBJ2-7; D gene ambiguous. Germline CDR1 SGHTA, CDR2 FQGNSA. This CDR3 has 11 amino acids. Trimming took off 3 bases at V and 3 bases at J, with 3 bases between the two ends. Here the CDR3 reads CASSFLYEQYF. CDR3 DNA: TGTGCCAGCAGCTTCCTCTACGAGCAGTACTTC.

The rearrangement uses TRBV7-8 and TRBJ2-1; possible D gene TRBD1, 5 bases. Germline lookup yields CDR1 SGHVS and CDR2 FQNEAQ. The CDR3 consists of 12 residues. V lost 4 bases to trimming and J lost 10 bases, with 11 bases between them. CDR3 DNA sequence: TGTGCCAGCAGCTCAAGGGGTGGAGAGCAGTTCTTC. Translating gives CASSSRGGEQFF.

The rearrangement uses TRBV5-4 and TRBJ2-7, with D uncertain. Trimming took 4 bases from V and 2 from J, leaving 13 bases between them. The germline gives CDR1 SGHNT, CDR2 YYREEE (reference sequence). CDR3 length: 14 amino acids. This CDR3 is CASSPVGPAYEQYF. The DNA for the CDR3 is TGTGCCAGCAGCCCCGTCGGACCCGCCTACGAGCAGTACTTC.

The chain employs TRBV18 and TRBJ2-2; D unresolved. CDR3 length: 14 residues. Germline lookup yields CDR1 KGHSH and CDR2 LQKENI. V gave up 4 bases and J gave up 0 bases, with 6 bases separating them. CDR3 DNA: TGTGCCAGCTCACTAACAACGAACACCGGGGAGCTGTTTTTT. Amino acid sequence: CASSLTTNTGELFF.

This chain joins TRBV9 and TRBJ2-6; D gene uncertain. Germline CDR1 and CDR2: SGDLS and YYNGEE. Trimming removed 2 bases from V and 0 bases from J, with 3 bases in between. CDR3 length: 14 amino acids. The CDR3 loop is CASSVISGANVLTF. CDR3 nucleotides: TGTGCCAGCAGCGTCATCTCTGGGGCCAACGTCCTGACTTTC.

The rearrangement joins TRBV10-3 to TRBJ2-5; possibly TRBD2 for D (6 bases). Germline-derived CDR1 and CDR2 are ENHRY and SYGVKD. The CDR3 is 14 amino acids. V was cut by 7 bases and J by 1 base, with 13 bases left in between. This CDR3 is CAINPAGFQETQYF. The CDR3 bases are TGTGCCATCAACCCGGCGGGGTTCCAAGAGACCCAGTACTTC.

The chain is built from TRBV23-1 and TRBJ1-1; D perhaps matches TRBD1 (5 bases). TRBV23-1 is identified as an open reading frame with a role that is uncertain. Trimming shortened V by 0 bases and J by 2 bases, and 19 bases separated the two germline ends. The CDR3 runs to 18 residues. This CDR3 is CASSQSKTEAGGNTEAFF. The CDR3 DNA sequence: TGCGCCAGCAGTCAATCTAAAACGGAGGCGGGGGGAAACACTGAAGCTTTCTTT.

V usage is TRBV15 and J usage is TRBJ2-5; the D gene is possibly TRBD2 (6 bases). Germline V gene data show CDR1 as LNHNV and CDR2 as YYDKDF (reference sequence). V was pared by 5 bases and J by 5 bases, with 15 bases between. The CDR3 contains 14 residues. The CDR3: CATSEGDSRETQYF. CDR3 sequence (DNA): TGTGCCACCAGCGAAGGGGACTCCAGGGAGACCCAGTACTTC.

The chain is built from TRBV7-2 and TRBJ2-3; no clear D gene. This CDR3 has 15 amino acids. Germline CDR1 SGHTA, CDR2 FQGNSA. V was clipped by 0 bases and J by 1 base, with 8 bases between them. The CDR3 spells CASSLAPARTDTQYF. As DNA, the CDR3 is TGTGCCAGCAGCTTAGCGCCCGCCCGCACAGATACGCAGTATTTT.

The rearrangement links TRBV15 to TRBJ2-5, with 11 nucleotides matching TRBD2. The CDR3 has 15 residues. Trimming removed 0 bases from V and 10 bases from J; junction bases left unmatched: 7. Germline CDR1 reads LNHNV; CDR2 reads YYDKDF (reference sequence). In DNA form, the CDR3 reads TGTGCCACCAGCAGAGATTATTCTAGCGGGGGGAACCAGTACTTC. Protein sequence: CATSRDYSSGGNQYF.

The gene calls are TRBV6-5 and TRBJ1-2; D is unresolved. In germline, CDR1 is MNHEY, CDR2 SVGAGI. The CDR3 length is 11 residues. V shed 9 bases and J shed 4 bases, with 9 bases lying between them. CDR3 DNA sequence: TGTGCCAGTCGGGCATTCTATGGCTACACCTTC. It codes for CASRAFYGYTF.

The chain carries TRBV6-5 and TRBJ2-5, with 12 bases identical to TRBD2. The germline V gene encodes CDR1 MNHEY and CDR2 SVGAGI. This CDR3 has 16 amino acids. V dropped 2 bases and J dropped 5; count of bases not matched to a gene: 6. CDR3 coding DNA: TGTGCCAGCAGTTACCCCCTAGCGGGGGGGCGGGAGACCCAGTACTTC. It specifies CASSYPLAGGRETQYF.

Many counts were recorded for this clone. The rearrangement links TRBV18 to TRBJ1-5, with D perhaps TRBD1 (5 bases). V was cut by 3 bases and J by 0 bases, with 12 bases left in between. Per germline, CDR1 KGHSH and CDR2 LQKENI. The CDR3 loop spans 16 amino acids. The CDR3 loop reads CASSPWTPDSNQPQHF. The CDR3 DNA reads as TGTGCCAGCTCACCCTGGACACCAGATAGCAATCAGCCCCAGCATTTT.

The rearrangement uses TRBV30 and TRBJ2-1, with TRBD2 matching 10 bases. Germline lookup yields CDR1 GTSNPN and CDR2 SVGIG (reference sequence). V lost 5 bases, J lost 5 bases, and 9 bases stayed unmatched. CDR3 length equals 15 residues. CDR3 amino acids: CAWSDERGGNNEQFF. The CDR3 nucleotides read TGTGCCTGGTCGGATGAGCGGGGGGGCAACAATGAGCAGTTCTTC.

The CDR3 protein is CASSLWARGVLTDTQYF. DNA for the CDR3: TGTGCCAGCAGCTTATGGGCCCGAGGAGTCCTCACAGATACGCAGTATTTT. J is TRBJ2-3 and V is TRBV13; D remains ambiguous. The germline V gene has CDR1 PRHDT and CDR2 FYEKMQ (reference sequence). This CDR3 contains 17 residues. The V end was cut by 2 bases, the J end by 2 bases, with 17 bases between.

This clone has more than one count but fewer than ten. The V call is TRBV7-2, the J call TRBJ1-2, with a possible D match to TRBD1 (6 bases). V gave up 5 bases and J gave up 7 bases, with 14 bases separating them. This CDR3 has 13 amino acids. Germline CDR1 is SGHTA and CDR2 is FQGNSA. CDR3 protein: CASSPDRKRGYTF. DNA of the CDR3: TGTGCCAGCAGCCCCGACAGGAAACGTGGCTACACCTTC. Variable domain in full (rest from reference TRBV7-2 and TRBJ1-2): GAGVSQSPSNKVTEKGKDVELRCDPISGHTALYWYRQSLGQGLEFLIYFQGNSAPDKSGLPSDRFSAERTGGSVSTLTIQRTQQEDSAVYLCASSPDRKRGYTFGSGTRLTVV.